The 27 T cell receptor beta chains given below trace back to one sample, sequenced in a study of blood T cell repertoires in COVID-19. The repertoire was sequenced with immunoSEQ multiplex PCR; TCRdb's copy has only in-frame clones and lacks some. The sample holds 130,000 to 150,000 clones, about four fifths seen once. Material: peripheral blood. The receptors stem from a woman in her 70s with COVID-19, enrolled during active disease.

The chain employs TRBV6-4 and TRBJ2-1, with TRBD1 identical over 7 bases. CDR1 is MRHNA, CDR2 SNTAGT, per germline. V shed 3 bases, J shed 12 bases, and the junction held 8 bases outside the gene matches. The CDR3 contains 13 residues. CDR3 in amino acids: CASSEERGLRQFF. The CDR3 DNA follows: TGTGCCAGCAGTGAAGAAAGGGGGCTGCGGCAGTTCTTC.

The chain is built from TRBV19 and TRBJ2-1, with 8 bases fitting TRBD1. From germline, CDR1 is LNHDA and CDR2 SQIVND (reference sequence). Trimming cost V 4 bases and J 4 bases; bases outside gene matches: 15. The CDR3 has 18 residues. The CDR3 DNA reads as TGTGCCAGTAGTAGCATTAGTGGGGGGACAGGCGTTTACAATGAGCAGTTCTTC. This encodes CASSSISGGTGVYNEQFF.

The genes are TRBV5-4 and TRBJ1-1; D gene uncertain. V shed 0 bases and J shed 6 bases, with 9 bases lying between them. The CDR3 is 13 amino acids. Germline values: CDR1 SGHNT, CDR2 YYREEE (reference sequence). CDR3: CASSLARAPEAFF. In DNA, the CDR3 is TGTGCCAGCAGCTTGGCTCGAGCCCCTGAAGCTTTCTTT.

The chain has TRBV4-1 and TRBJ2-1; 8 bases fit TRBD1. Losses at the gene ends were 1 base for V and 1 base for J; bases not matched to a gene: 15. CDR3 size: 20 residues. CDR1 and CDR2 from the germline V gene are MGHRA and YSYEKL. CDR3: CASSQGTGFPGQASYNEQFF. Written as DNA, the CDR3 is TGCGCCAGCAGCCAAGGGACGGGCTTTCCGGGACAGGCATCCTACAATGAGCAGTTCTTC.

DNA of the CDR3: TGCGCCAGCAGCCCTGTGGGGGACAGCGCCTCCGAGCAGTACTTC. Protein: CASSPVGDSASEQYF. This chain joins TRBV5-1 and TRBJ2-7; TRBD1 aligns across 7 bases. V trimming: 4 bases; J trimming: 6 bases; junction bases outside the gene matches: 13. Germline values: CDR1 SGHRS, CDR2 YFSETQ. The CDR3 contains 15 residues.

The chain couples TRBV30 to TRBJ1-5; 8 nucleotides match TRBD1. From germline, CDR1 is GTSNPN and CDR2 SVGIG (reference sequence). This CDR3 has 15 residues. The V and J ends lost 3 bases and 2 bases, in that order; junction bases with no gene match: 6. The CDR3 loop is CAWRLTGGGNQPQHF. As DNA, the CDR3 is TGTGCCTGGAGACTAACAGGGGGTGGCAATCAGCCCCAGCATTTT.

V gene TRBV30 combines with J gene TRBJ1-2; the D gene is possibly TRBD1 (5 bases). The germline gives CDR1 GTSNPN, CDR2 SVGIG (reference sequence). CDR3 length: 12 residues. The CDR3, as DNA: TGTGCACTCCAGAAAGGGGCCTACGGCTACACCTTC. Its protein is CALQKGAYGYTF.

This chain joins TRBV10-3 and TRBJ1-6; D gene uncertain. Germline V gives CDR1 ENHRY, CDR2 SYGVKD. V was cut by 3 bases and J by 10 bases, with 13 bases left in between. The CDR3 is made up of 14 amino acids. CDR3 in amino acids: CAISDGGGGSPLHF. The CDR3 DNA reads as TGTGCCATCAGTGACGGTGGCGGAGGGTCACCCCTCCACTTT.

The J gene is TRBJ2-1, the V gene TRBV19; the match to TRBD1 covers 7 bases. Germline V gene lookup returns CDR1 LNHDA and CDR2 SQIVND (reference sequence). The junction had 8 bases not matched to a gene; V was cut back by 5 bases and J by 10 bases. CDR3 length equals 13 residues. CDR3 DNA: TGTGCCAGTAGTGAACAGGGGTTCAGAGAGCAGTTCTTC. This sequence encodes CASSEQGFREQFF. Full variable domain (remainder filled in from reference TRBV19 and TRBJ2-1): DGGITQSPKYLFRKEGQNVTLSCEQNLNHDAMYWYRQDPGQGLRLIYYSQIVNDFQKGDIAEGYSVSREKKESFPLTVTSAQKNPTAFYLCASSEQGFREQFFGPGTRLTVL.

The rearrangement links TRBV7-8 to TRBJ2-7; 7 bases align to TRBD1. Trimming removed 1 base from V and 3 bases from J; junction bases left unmatched: 3. Germline loops: CDR1 SGHVS, CDR2 FQNEAQ. This CDR3 is built from 14 residues. The CDR3 here is CASSLGDSGYEQYF. The CDR3 DNA follows: TGTGCCAGCAGCTTAGGGGACAGCGGCTACGAGCAGTACTTC.

DNA for the CDR3: TGTGCCAGCAGGCCCCTGGAGACTACCGGGGAGCTGTTTTTT. Amino acids: CASRPLETTGELFF. This rearrangement joins TRBV7-9 to TRBJ2-2; D not certain. Germline assignment: CDR1 SEHNR and CDR2 FQNEAQ (reference sequence). This CDR3 is built from 14 residues. The V end was cut by 6 bases, the J end by 5 bases, with 13 bases between. Looking up the rest from reference TRBV7-9 and TRBJ2-2 gives the full variable domain: DTGVSQNPRHKITKRGQNVTFRCDPISEHNRLYWYRQTLGQGPEFLTYFQNEAQLEKSRLLSDRFSAERPKGSFSTLEIQRTEQGDSAMYLCASRPLETTGELFFGEGSRLTVL.

This chain joins TRBV4-3 and TRBJ2-7; TRBD2 matches at 8 bases. V shed 1 base and J 4 bases; nucleotides not matched to a gene: 3. The CDR3 sequence is 14 residues long. Germline V lookup: CDR1 LGHNA, CDR2 YSLEER. The CDR3 protein is CASSQGRGEYEQYF. The DNA for the CDR3 is TGCGCCAGCAGCCAAGGGCGGGGGGAATACGAGCAGTACTTC.

This sequence joins TRBV4-2 and TRBJ1-1; D perhaps matches TRBD1 (6 bases). Trimming shortened V by 0 bases and J by 1 base, and 9 bases separated the two germline ends. This CDR3 region has 15 residues. The germline V gene encodes CDR1 LGHNA and CDR2 YNFKEQ. The DNA of the CDR3 is TGTGCCAGCAGCCAAGAGGGGGCGGCGAACACTGAAGCTTTCTTT. It is translated as CASSQEGAANTEAFF.

The rearrangement joins TRBV2 to TRBJ2-7; 12 bases agree with TRBD1. There are 13 residues in the CDR3. Germline values: CDR1 SNHLY, CDR2 FYNNEI. V lost 7 bases, J lost 6 bases, and 4 bases stayed unmatched. Here the CDR3 DNA reads TGTGCCAGCAACCGGGACAGGGGGCTCGAGCAGTACTTC. Translated, it gives CASNRDRGLEQYF.

The gene calls are TRBV3-1 (or the pseudogene TRBV3-2) and TRBJ2-5; D perhaps matches TRBD1 (6 bases). This CDR3 spans 12 amino acids. Trimming removed 2 bases from V and 5 bases from J, with 6 bases in between. Germline assignment: CDR1 LGHDT and CDR2 YNNKEL (reference sequence). The CDR3, as DNA: TGTGCCAGCAGCCAAAGGGGGGAGACCCAGTACTTC. Translated, it gives CASSQRGETQYF.

In the case of this clone: Its ends do not fully match the called genes, so a read error is possible. The chain carries TRBV5-1 and TRBJ2-7; TRBD1 matches 10 bases. The CDR3 extends over 13 amino acids. The germline V gene has CDR1 SGHRS and CDR2 YFSETQ. The CDR3 protein is CASSSGGDRGRDF. In DNA, the CDR3 is TGCGCCAGCAGCTCTGGAGGGGACAGGGGCCGGGACTTC.

The chain carries TRBV27 and TRBJ1-5; TRBD1 matches 8 bases. With 7 bases clipped from V and 4 bases from J, the junction kept 9 bases outside the gene matches. Germline-derived CDR1 and CDR2 are MNHEY and SMNVEV (reference sequence). This CDR3 spans 15 amino acids. The DNA of the CDR3 is TGTGCCAGCAAGTTAACAGGGGGTGGTAATCAGCCCCAGCATTTT. Translating it yields CASKLTGGGNQPQHF.

V and J are TRBV6-5 and TRBJ2-1; 9 bases map to TRBD1. The V and J ends lost 3 bases and 4 bases, in that order; junction bases with no gene match: 4. The CDR3 spans 15 residues. The V gene's germline CDR1 is MNHEY and CDR2 SVGAGI. CDR3 nucleotide sequence: TGTGCCAGCAGTTATCCGGGACAGGGATACAATGAGCAGTTCTTC. Protein product: CASSYPGQGYNEQFF.

The chain joins TRBV7-3 to TRBJ2-5; 11 bases map to TRBD2. Germline CDR1 SGHTA, CDR2 FQGTGA. The CDR3 loop spans 15 amino acids. V was pared by 5 bases and J by 1 base, with 3 bases of the junction left unmatched. The chain's CDR3 is CASSPGTSGQETQYF. The CDR3 DNA sequence: TGTGCCAGCAGCCCTGGGACTAGCGGCCAAGAGACCCAGTACTTC. Filled out from reference TRBV7-3 and TRBJ2-5, the complete variable domain reads GAGVSQTPSNKVTEKGKYVELRCDPISGHTALYWYRQSLGQGPEFLIYFQGTGAADDSGLPNDRFFAVRPEGSVSTLKIQRTERGDSAVYLCASSPGTSGQETQYFGPGTRLLVL.

The gene calls are TRBV5-6 and TRBJ2-7; 7 nucleotides agree with TRBD1. The V segment lost 6 bases and the J segment 5 bases; nucleotides outside the gene matches: 17. The CDR3 length is 16 residues. CDR1 and CDR2 (germline): SGHDT, YYEEEE. Here the CDR3 reads CASTHRWATGIHEQYF. Here the CDR3 DNA reads TGTGCCAGCACTCACCGGTGGGCGACAGGGATCCACGAGCAGTACTTC.

This clone appeared a few times. V usage is TRBV19 and J usage is TRBJ2-1, with D perhaps TRBD2 (5 bases). With 6 bases removed from V and 0 bases from J, the gap between germline ends came to 15 bases. CDR1 and CDR2 (germline): LNHDA, SQIVND (reference sequence). This CDR3 is built from 16 residues. The CDR3 DNA sequence: TGTGCCAGTAGGCCCGGGGTAGCCAACTCCTACAATGAGCAGTTCTTC. This gives the protein CASRPGVANSYNEQFF.

V usage is TRBV4-3 and J usage is TRBJ1-5; 8 bases fit TRBD1. The CDR3 spans 15 residues. Per germline, CDR1 LGHNA and CDR2 YSLEER. V was clipped by 1 base and J by 6 bases; unmatched bases: 5. CDR3 sequence (DNA): TGCGCCAGCAGCCAAGGTATGACAGGGGCTCAGCCCCAGCATTTT. Translation: CASSQGMTGAQPQHF.

This clone has only a few counts. The chain combines TRBV7-8 with TRBJ1-1, with D perhaps matching TRBD1 (5 bases). The germline gives CDR1 SGHVS, CDR2 FQNEAQ. Trimming cost V 3 bases and J 1 base, with 21 bases left between them. This CDR3 contains 18 residues. As DNA, the CDR3 is TGTGCCAGCAGCTTCAGGGAGTCGTGGGGACTGAGGAACACTGAAGCTTTCTTT. Its translation is CASSFRESWGLRNTEAFF. Drawing the rest from reference TRBV7-8 and TRBJ1-1, the complete variable domain is GAGVSQSPRYKVAKRGQDVALRCDPISGHVSLFWYQQALGQGPEFLTYFQNEAQLDKSGLPSDRFFAERPEGSVSTLKIQRTQQEDSAVYLCASSFRESWGLRNTEAFFGQGTRLTVV.

The genes are TRBV5-6 and TRBJ1-5, with 10 bases matching TRBD1. The CDR3 contains 15 residues. The V gene's germline CDR1 is SGHDT and CDR2 YYEEEE. V trimming: 4 bases; J trimming: 4 bases; junction bases outside the gene matches: 5. The CDR3 nucleotides read TGTGCCAGCAGCGGCCGGGACAGGGGAAATCAGCCCCAGCATTTT. This translates into CASSGRDRGNQPQHF.

The rearrangement links TRBV6-2 or TRBV6-3 to TRBJ2-3; the D is unclear. The CDR3 spans 15 residues. Germline V CDR1 and CDR2: MNHEY, SVGEGT. V was cut by 0 bases and J by 1 base, with 8 bases left in between. The CDR3, as DNA: TGTGCCAGCAGTTACTCCCTATTTGGCACAGATACGCAGTATTTT. This sequence encodes CASSYSLFGTDTQYF.

The chain is built from TRBV29-1 and TRBJ2-5; D possibly corresponds to TRBD1 (5 bases). CDR1 is SQVTM, CDR2 ANQGSEA, per germline. Trimming cost V 5 bases and J 1 base, with 8 bases left between them. The CDR3 totals 12 residues. The CDR3 reads CSVNDSQETQYF. The CDR3, as DNA: TGCAGCGTTAACGACAGCCAAGAGACCCAGTACTTC.

CDR3 DNA sequence: TGTGCCAGCAGCCGTGACAGCTCTAACTATGGCTACACCTTC. It specifies CASSRDSSNYGYTF. V usage is TRBV7-2 and J usage is TRBJ1-2; tentatively, D is TRBD1 (5 bases). Trimming pared 5 bases from V and 0 bases from J, leaving 10 bases between. Germline loops: CDR1 SGHTA, CDR2 FQGNSA. CDR3 length: 14 amino acids.